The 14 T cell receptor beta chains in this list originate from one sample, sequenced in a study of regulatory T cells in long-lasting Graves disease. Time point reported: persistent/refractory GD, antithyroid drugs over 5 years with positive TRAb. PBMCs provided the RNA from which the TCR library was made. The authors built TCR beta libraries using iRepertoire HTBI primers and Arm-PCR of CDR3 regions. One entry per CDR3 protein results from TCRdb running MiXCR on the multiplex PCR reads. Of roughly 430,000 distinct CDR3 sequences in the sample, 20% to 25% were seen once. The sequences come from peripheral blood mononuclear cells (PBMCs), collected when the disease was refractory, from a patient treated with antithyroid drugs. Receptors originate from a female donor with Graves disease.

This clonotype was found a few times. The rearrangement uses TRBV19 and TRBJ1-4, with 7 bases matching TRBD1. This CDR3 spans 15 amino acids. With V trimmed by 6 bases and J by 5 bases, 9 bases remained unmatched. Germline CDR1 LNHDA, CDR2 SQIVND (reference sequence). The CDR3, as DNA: TGTGCCAGTAGGATTCCGGGACAGCTCAATGAAAAACTGTTTTTT. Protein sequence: CASRIPGQLNEKLFF. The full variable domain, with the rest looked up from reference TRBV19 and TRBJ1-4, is DGGITQSPKYLFRKEGQNVTLSCEQNLNHDAMYWYRQDPGQGLRLIYYSQIVNDFQKGDIAEGYSVSREKKESFPLTVTSAQKNPTAFYLCASRIPGQLNEKLFFGSGTQLSVL.

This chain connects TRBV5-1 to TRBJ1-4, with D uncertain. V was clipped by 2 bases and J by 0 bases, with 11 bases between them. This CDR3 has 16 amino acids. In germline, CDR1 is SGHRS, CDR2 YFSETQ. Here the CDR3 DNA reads TGCGCCAGCAGCTTTTCCGACGTCTCAACTAATGAAAAACTGTTTTTT. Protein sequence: CASSFSDVSTNEKLFF.

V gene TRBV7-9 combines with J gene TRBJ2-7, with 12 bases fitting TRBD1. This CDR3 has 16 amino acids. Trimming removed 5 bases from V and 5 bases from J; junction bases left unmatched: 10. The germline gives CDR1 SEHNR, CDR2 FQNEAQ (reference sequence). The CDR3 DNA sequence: TGTGCCAGCAGCCGGAAGGGACAGGGGGCGTTAGACGAGCAGTACTTC. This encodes CASSRKGQGALDEQYF.

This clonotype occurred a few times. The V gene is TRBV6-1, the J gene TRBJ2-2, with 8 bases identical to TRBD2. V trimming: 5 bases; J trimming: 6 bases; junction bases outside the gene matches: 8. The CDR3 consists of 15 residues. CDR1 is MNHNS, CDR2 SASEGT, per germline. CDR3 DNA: TGTGCCAGCAGTAATAGCGGGGTTGGGGCCGGGGAGCTGTTTTTT. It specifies CASSNSGVGAGELFF.

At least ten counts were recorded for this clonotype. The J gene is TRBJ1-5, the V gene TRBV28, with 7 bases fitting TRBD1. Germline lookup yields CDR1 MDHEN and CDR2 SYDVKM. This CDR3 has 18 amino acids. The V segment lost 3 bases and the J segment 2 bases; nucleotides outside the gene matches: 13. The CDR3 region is CASSFGAGGILGNQPQHF. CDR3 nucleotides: TGTGCCAGCAGTTTCGGGGCAGGGGGAATTTTAGGCAATCAGCCCCAGCATTTT.

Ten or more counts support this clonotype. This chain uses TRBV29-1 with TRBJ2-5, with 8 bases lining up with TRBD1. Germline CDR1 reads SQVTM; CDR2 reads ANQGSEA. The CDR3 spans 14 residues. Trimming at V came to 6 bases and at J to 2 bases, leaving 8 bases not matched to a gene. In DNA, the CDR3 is TGCAGCGTGTGGACAGGGACCCTACAAGAGACCCAGTACTTC. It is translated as CSVWTGTLQETQYF.

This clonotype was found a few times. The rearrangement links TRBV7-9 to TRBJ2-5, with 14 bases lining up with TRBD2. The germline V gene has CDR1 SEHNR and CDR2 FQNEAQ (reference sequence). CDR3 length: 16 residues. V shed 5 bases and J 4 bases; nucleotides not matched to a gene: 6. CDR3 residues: CASSTGTSGRSETQYF. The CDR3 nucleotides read TGTGCCAGCAGCACCGGGACTAGCGGGAGATCAGAGACCCAGTACTTC.

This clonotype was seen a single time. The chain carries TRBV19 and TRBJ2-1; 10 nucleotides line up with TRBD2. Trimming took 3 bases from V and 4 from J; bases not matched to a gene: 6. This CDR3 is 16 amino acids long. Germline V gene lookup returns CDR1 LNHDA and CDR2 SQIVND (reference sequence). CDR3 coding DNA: TGTGCCAGTAGTATGAGGACTAGCGGCAAGTACAATGAGCAGTTCTTC. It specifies CASSMRTSGKYNEQFF.

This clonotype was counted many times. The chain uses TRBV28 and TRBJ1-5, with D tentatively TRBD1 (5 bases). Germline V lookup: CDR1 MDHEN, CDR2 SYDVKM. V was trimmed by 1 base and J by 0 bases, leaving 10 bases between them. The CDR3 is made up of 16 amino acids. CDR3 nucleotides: TGTGCCAGCAGTTTATTTCAGGGACTTAGCAATCAGCCCCAGCATTTT. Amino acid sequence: CASSLFQGLSNQPQHF.

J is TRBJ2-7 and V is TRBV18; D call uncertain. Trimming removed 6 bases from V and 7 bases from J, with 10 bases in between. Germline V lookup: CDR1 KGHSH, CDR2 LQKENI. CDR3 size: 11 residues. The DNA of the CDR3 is TGTGCCAGCTCTCTCACGCGGGAGCAGTACTTC. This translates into CASSLTREQYF.

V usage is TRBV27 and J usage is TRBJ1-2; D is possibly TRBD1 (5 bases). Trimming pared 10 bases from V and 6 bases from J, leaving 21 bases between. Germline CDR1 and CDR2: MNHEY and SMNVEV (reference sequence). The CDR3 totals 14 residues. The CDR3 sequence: CATRGASGPDGYTF. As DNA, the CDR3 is TGTGCCACTCGAGGGGCCTCAGGTCCCGATGGCTACACCTTC.

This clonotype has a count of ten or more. The CDR3 region is CAISESPGQGAYEQYF. CDR3 DNA: TGTGCCATCAGTGAGTCTCCGGGACAGGGGGCTTATGAGCAGTACTTC. The genes are TRBV10-3 and TRBJ2-7, with 12 bases matching TRBD1. Germline CDR1 is ENHRY and CDR2 is SYGVKD. The CDR3 length is 16 residues. V gave up 0 bases and J gave up 7 bases; unmatched junction bases: 7.

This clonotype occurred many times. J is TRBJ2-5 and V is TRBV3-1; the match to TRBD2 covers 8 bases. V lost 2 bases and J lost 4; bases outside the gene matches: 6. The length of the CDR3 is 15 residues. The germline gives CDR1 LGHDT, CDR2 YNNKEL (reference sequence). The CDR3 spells CASSQLGRAGETQYF. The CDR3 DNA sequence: TGTGCCAGCAGCCAACTCGGGAGGGCCGGAGAGACCCAGTACTTC.

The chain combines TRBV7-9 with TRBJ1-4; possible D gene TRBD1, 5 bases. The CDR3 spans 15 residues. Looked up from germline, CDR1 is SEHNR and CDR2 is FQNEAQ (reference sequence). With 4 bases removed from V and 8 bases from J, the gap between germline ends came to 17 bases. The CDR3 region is CASSSTAKGNEKLFF. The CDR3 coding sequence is TGTGCCAGCAGCTCGACAGCAAAGGGGAACGAAAAACTGTTTTTT. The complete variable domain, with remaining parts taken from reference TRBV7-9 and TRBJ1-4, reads DTGVSQNPRHKITKRGQNVTFRCDPISEHNRLYWYRQTLGQGPEFLTYFQNEAQLEKSRLLSDRFSAERPKGSFSTLEIQRTEQGDSAMYLCASSSTAKGNEKLFFGSGTQLSVL.